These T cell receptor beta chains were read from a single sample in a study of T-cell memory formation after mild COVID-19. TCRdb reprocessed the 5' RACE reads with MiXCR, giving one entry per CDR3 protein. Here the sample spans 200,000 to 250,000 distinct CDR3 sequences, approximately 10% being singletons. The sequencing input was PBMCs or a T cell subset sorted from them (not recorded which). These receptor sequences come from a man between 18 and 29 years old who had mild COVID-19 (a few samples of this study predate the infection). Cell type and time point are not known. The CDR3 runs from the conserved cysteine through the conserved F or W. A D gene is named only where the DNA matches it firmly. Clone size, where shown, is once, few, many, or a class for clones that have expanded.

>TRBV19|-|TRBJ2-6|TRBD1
TGTGCCACCCTGGGGATTACAGGGGTCGGTTTTAAAGGTTCCAACGTCCTGACTTTC
CATLGITGVGFKGSNVLTF
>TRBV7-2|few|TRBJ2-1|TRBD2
TGTGCCAGCAGCCGGAGCGGGGGATGGGGTGAGCAGTTCTTC
CASSRSGGWGEQFF
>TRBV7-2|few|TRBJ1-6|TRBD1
TGTGCCAGCAGCTTACGGAGGGGGCCTTTCCCCCTCCACTTT
CASSLRRGPFPLHF
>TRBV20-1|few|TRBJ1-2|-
TGCAGTGCCCCCCGGGCCAGGGAGAGCGGCTACACCTTC
CSAPRARESGYTF
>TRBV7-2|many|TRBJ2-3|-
TGTGCCAGCAGCTACCTAGGCACAGATACGCAGTATTTT
CASSYLGTDTQYF
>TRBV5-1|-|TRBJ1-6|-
TGCGCCAGCAGGTTAGGCGTTAATTCACCCCTCCACTTT
CASRLGVNSPLHF
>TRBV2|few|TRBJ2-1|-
TGTGCCAGCAGTGTGGGGACTCTTTACAATGAGCAGTTCTTC
CASSVGTLYNEQFF
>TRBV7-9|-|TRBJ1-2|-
TGTGCCAGCAGCACACGGGGGATCTATGGCTACACCTTC
CASSTRGIYGYTF
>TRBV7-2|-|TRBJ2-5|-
TGTGCCAGCAGCTCCGGGACTTTGAAAGAGACCCAGTACTTC
CASSSGTLKETQYF
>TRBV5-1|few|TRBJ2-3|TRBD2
TGCGCCAGCAGCTCCCCTAGCGGGGGGGCATGGGATACGCAGTATTTT
CASSSPSGGAWDTQYF
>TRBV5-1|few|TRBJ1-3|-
TGCGCCAGCAGCTTGGCGGTCTCTGGAAACACCATATATTTT
CASSLAVSGNTIYF
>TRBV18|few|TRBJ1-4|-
TGTGCCAGCTCCGGGGATAGGGCCGCCGGCGGCGAAAAACTGTTTTTT
CASSGDRAAGGEKLFF
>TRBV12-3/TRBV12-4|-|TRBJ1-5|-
TGTGCCAGCAGTTCTTACGGGGCTGAGGCCCAGCATTTT
CASSSYGAEAQHF
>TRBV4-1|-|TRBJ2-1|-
TGCGCCAGCAGCCAAGAAGGGACATACTACAATGAGCAGTTCTTC
CASSQEGTYYNEQFF
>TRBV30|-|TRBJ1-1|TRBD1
TGTGCCTGGAGTGTCGACAGGGACACTGAAGCTTTCTTT
CAWSVDRDTEAFF
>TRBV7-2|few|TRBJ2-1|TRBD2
TGTGCCAGCAGCCCCTATACCGGACTAGCCGATGAGCAGTTCTTC
CASSPYTGLADEQFF
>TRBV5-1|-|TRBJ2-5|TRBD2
TGCGCCAGCAGCGGGGGGGACCAAGAGACCCAGTACTTC
CASSGGDQETQYF
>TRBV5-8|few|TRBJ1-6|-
TGTGCCAGCAGCTTGGCCGGGTGGGGGGCCGGATCACCCCTCCACTTT
CASSLAGWGAGSPLHF
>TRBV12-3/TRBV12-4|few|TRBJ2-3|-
TGTGCCAGCAGTTTGTGGTTGCGGGGTGAGGGCACAGATACGCAGTATTTT
CASSLWLRGEGTDTQYF
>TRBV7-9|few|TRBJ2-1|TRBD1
TGTGCCAGCACATGGGGACAGGGATTCTACAATGAGCAGTTCTTC
CASTWGQGFYNEQFF
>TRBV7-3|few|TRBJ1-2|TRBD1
TGTGCCAGCAGCGAGGGGACAGGGGATTATGGCTACACCTTC
CASSEGTGDYGYTF
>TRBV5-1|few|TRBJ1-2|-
TGCGCCAGCAGGACTGGCCCTATCGAGGGCTACACCTTC
CASRTGPIEGYTF
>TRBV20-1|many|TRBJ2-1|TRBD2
TGCAGTGCTAGAGATCCTTGGCGGGGGGGGAATGAGCAGTTCTTC
CSARDPWRGGNEQFF
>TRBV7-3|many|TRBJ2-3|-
TGTGCCAGCAGCTTCGGACAACACACAGATACGCAGTATTTT
CASSFGQHTDTQYF
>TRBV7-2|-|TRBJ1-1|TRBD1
TGTGCCAGCAGCTTTAACAGGGGCGGTACTGAAGCTTTCTTT
CASSFNRGGTEAFF
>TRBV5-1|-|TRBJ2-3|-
TGCGCCAGCGGCTGGGGGGACACAGATACGCAGTATTTT
CASGWGDTDTQYF
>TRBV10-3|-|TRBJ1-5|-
TGTGCCATCGGACCAGACGGGAGCAATCAGCCCCAGCATTTT
CAIGPDGSNQPQHF
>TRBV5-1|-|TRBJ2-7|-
TGCGCCAGCAGCCCGGACATTGGATCCTACGAGCAGTACTTC
CASSPDIGSYEQYF
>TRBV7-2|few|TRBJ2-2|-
TGTGCCAGCAGCCCCGGCGCAGGGGGGCTCTTCGTCGGGGAGCTGTTTTTT
CASSPGAGGLFVGELFF
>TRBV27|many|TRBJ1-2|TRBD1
TGTGCCAGCAGTGTGACAGGGGGCTATGGCTACACCTTC
CASSVTGGYGYTF
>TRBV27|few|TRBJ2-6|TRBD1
TGTGCCAGCCGCTCAGGAGACAGGGGGCTTGGGGCCAACGTCCTGACTTTC
CASRSGDRGLGANVLTF
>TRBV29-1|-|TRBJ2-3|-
TGCAGCGCCGGACAGAGCACAGATACGCAGTATTTT
CSAGQSTDTQYF
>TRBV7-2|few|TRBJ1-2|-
TGTGCCAGCAGCTTAGGTTCCAATGGCTACACCTTC
CASSLGSNGYTF
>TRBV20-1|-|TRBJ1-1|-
TGCAGTGCTAGATGGGTCCCGAACACTGAAGCTTTCTTT
CSARWVPNTEAFF
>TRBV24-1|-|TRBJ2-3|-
TGTGCCACCAGATCGACCGGGGAAAGGACAGATACGCAGTATTTT
CATRSTGERTDTQYF
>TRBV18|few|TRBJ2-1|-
TGTGCCAGCTCACCCCCAAATGGGGCAGATGAGCAGTTCTTC
CASSPPNGADEQFF
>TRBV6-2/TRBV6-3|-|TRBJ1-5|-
TGTGCCAGCAGTTACTCAGGGGGGATCCGCAATCAGCCCCAGCATTTT
CASSYSGGIRNQPQHF
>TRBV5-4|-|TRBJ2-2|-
TGTGCCAGCAGCTTGGCTGTCGGGGAGCTGTTTTTT
CASSLAVGELFF
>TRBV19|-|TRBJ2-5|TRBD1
TGTGCCAGTAGTTCAACGGACAGGAAAGAGACCCAGTACTTC
CASSSTDRKETQYF
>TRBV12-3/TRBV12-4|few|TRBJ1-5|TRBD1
TGTGCCAGCAGGCCGACAGGGGATCAGCCCCAGCATTTT
CASRPTGDQPQHF
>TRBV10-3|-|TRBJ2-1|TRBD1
TGTGCCATCAGTGAGTCGTGGGACAGTAAGTACAATGAGCAGTTCTTC
CAISESWDSKYNEQFF
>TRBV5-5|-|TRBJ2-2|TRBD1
TGTGCCAGCAGCTTAGGTGTCGAGGGCAGGGGGCATTCCGGGGAGCTGTTTTTT
CASSLGVEGRGHSGELFF
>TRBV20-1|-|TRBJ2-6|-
TGCAGTGCGAGGGATGGGGCTGGGGCCAACGTCCTGACTTTC
CSARDGAGANVLTF
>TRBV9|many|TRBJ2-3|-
TGTGCCAGCAGCGCACGGGCCCACACAGATACGCAGTATTTT
CASSARAHTDTQYF
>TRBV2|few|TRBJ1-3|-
TGTGCCAGCAGTGAAGGGGGTTACTCTGGAAACACCATATATTTT
CASSEGGYSGNTIYF
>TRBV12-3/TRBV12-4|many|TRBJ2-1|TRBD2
TGTGCCAGCAGTTTATCCCCGGGAGGCTTCTTTGATGAGCAGTTCTTC
CASSLSPGGFFDEQFF